This note documents a single TCR beta chain sequence. One entry per CDR3 protein results from TCRdb running MiXCR on the 5' RACE reads. The profile shows approximately 490,000 distinct CDR3 sequences, about 20% of them singletons. The data derive from a study of identical twins. All donors were healthy, and all were Caucasian. This CDR3 spans 17 amino acids. V gave up 0 bases and J gave up 9 bases; unmatched junction bases: 11. From germline, CDR1 is SGHRS and CDR2 YFSETQ. The sample was also linked to a second study, of yellow fever vaccine responses in identical twins.

The genes are TRBV5-1 and TRBJ2-7, with 14 bases lining up with TRBD2. This TCR derives from a young woman in good health. The material sequenced was CD4+ T cells sorted from blood. The CDR3 loop reads CASSLADPGLAGVVQYF. The CDR3 region has the DNA TGCGCCAGCAGCTTGGCCGACCCGGGACTAGCGGGAGTTGTGCAGTACTTC.